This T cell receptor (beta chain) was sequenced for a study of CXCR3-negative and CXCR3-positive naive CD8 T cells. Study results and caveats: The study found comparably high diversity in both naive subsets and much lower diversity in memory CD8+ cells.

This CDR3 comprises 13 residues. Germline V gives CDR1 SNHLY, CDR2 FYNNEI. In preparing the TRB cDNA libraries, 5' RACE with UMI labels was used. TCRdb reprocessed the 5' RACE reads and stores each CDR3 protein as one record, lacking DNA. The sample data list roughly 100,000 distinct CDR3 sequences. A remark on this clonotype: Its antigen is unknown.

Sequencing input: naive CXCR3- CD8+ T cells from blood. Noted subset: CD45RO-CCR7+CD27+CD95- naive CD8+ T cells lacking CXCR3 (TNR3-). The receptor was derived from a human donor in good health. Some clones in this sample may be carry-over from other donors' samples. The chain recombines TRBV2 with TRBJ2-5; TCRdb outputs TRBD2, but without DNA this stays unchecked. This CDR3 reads CASEGTKEETQYF.